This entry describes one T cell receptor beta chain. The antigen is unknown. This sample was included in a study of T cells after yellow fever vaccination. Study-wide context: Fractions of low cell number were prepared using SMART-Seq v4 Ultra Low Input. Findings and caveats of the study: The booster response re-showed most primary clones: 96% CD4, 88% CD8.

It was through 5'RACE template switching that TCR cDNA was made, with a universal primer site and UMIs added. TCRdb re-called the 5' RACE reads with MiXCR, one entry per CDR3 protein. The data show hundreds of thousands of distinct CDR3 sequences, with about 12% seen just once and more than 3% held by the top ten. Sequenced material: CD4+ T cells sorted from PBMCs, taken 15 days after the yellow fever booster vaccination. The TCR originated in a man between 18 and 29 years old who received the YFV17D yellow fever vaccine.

In nucleotides, the CDR3 is TGCGCCAGCAGCCGCGGGCTCAGGGGACGGAATGAAGCTTTCTTT. This encodes CASSRGLRGRNEAFF. The gene calls are TRBV4-1 and TRBJ1-1; D is perhaps TRBD1 (6 bases). The V gene lost 4 bases and the J gene lost 7 bases, with 19 bases spanning the gap. The CDR3 runs to 15 residues. Per germline, CDR1 MGHRA and CDR2 YSYEKL.